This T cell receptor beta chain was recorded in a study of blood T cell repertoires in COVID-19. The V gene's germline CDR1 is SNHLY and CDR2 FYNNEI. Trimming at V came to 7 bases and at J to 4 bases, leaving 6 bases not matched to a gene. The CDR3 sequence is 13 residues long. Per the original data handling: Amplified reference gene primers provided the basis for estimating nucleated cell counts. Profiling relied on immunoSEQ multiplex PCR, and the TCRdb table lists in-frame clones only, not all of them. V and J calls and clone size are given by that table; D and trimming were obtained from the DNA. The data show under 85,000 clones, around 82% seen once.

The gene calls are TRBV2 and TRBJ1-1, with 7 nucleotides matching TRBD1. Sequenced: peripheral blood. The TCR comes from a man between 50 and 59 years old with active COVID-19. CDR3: CASTYDRATEAFF. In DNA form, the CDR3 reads TGTGCCAGCACCTATGACAGGGCCACTGAAGCTTTCTTT.